One and the same sample provided the 4 T cell receptor beta chains below, sequenced in a study of OX40 agonist ivuxolimab in advanced cancers. Sequencing was performed with immunoSEQ multiplex PCR; in TCRdb, only in-frame clones are kept and a portion is missing. The table lists some 98,000 clones, 85% to 95% of them singletons. The sample in question was CD4+ or CD8+ T cells sorted from blood, obtained in a trial of the OX40 agonist ivuxolimab. These receptors originate from an adult with an advanced solid tumor such as melanoma, head and neck, liver or kidney cancer.

This chain joins TRBV6-5 and TRBJ1-6; D possibly corresponds to TRBD1 (6 bases). With 6 bases removed from V and 4 bases from J, the gap between germline ends came to 10 bases. The CDR3 sequence is 14 residues long. Germline CDR1 reads MNHEY; CDR2 reads SVGAGI. CDR3 in DNA: TGTGCCAGCAGCCACAGGGAGTATAATTCACCCCTCCACTTT. It encodes CASSHREYNSPLHF.

This clone was seen only once. V usage is TRBV6-1 and J usage is TRBJ2-7, with 8 positions matching TRBD1. The CDR3 covers 13 residues. The ends lost 4 bases at V and 2 bases at J; junction bases unmatched: 1. Germline CDR1 reads MNHNS; CDR2 reads SASEGT. The CDR3 bases are TGTGCCAGCAGTGCCAGGGGGCCCTACGAGCAGTACTTC. Its protein is CASSARGPYEQYF.

The CDR3 DNA reads TGTGCCAGCAGCACGGACAGGGCCAGTTCACCCCTCCACTTT. It specifies CASSTDRASSPLHF. The rearrangement uses TRBV7-2 and TRBJ1-6, with TRBD1 identical over 8 bases. The CDR3 loop spans 14 amino acids. Germline V lookup: CDR1 SGHTA, CDR2 FQGNSA. Trimming at V came to 5 bases and at J to 9 bases, leaving 6 bases not matched to a gene.

CDR3 sequence (DNA): TGCGCCAGCAGAGTGGACAGGGCTGTAGAGACCCAGTACTTC. Its translation is CASRVDRAVETQYF. The chain has TRBV5-1 and TRBJ2-5, with 8 positions matching TRBD1. The germline V gene has CDR1 SGHRS and CDR2 YFSETQ. The CDR3 spans 14 residues. Germline trimming cut 5 bases from V and 4 bases from J; bases unmatched to any gene: 7.